This T cell receptor beta chain was identified in a study of control samples from healthy donors and cancer patients. The table lists this clone with a few counts. Trimming removed 8 bases from V and 8 bases from J; junction bases left unmatched: 4. The CDR3 loop spans 11 amino acids. Germline V gives CDR1 DFQATT, CDR2 SNEGSKA (reference sequence). Measured with immunoSEQ multiplex PCR; TCRdb has only the in-frame clones, and not every one. The data hold 110,000 or so clones, with 80% to 90% observed a single time. The sequencing input was blood. The source is a woman in her forties or fifties in good health. The chain links TRBV20-1 to TRBJ2-2, with TRBD1 matching 8 bases. This CDR3 reads CSTGQAGELFF. In nucleotides, the CDR3 is TGCAGTACGGGACAGGCGGGGGAGCTGTTTTTT.